The clone carrying this T cell receptor (beta chain) showed up just once. The ends were cut back, 6 bases at V and 4 bases at J, with 15 bases in the middle. This CDR3 has 14 amino acids. Germline CDR1 reads MNHEY; CDR2 reads SMNVEV (reference sequence). Generated by immunoSEQ multiplex PCR, the TCRdb table keeps only in-frame clones and is missing some. The sample has under 150,000 clones, more than 85% seen once. The sample originates from a study of control samples from healthy donors and cancer patients. Sequences were obtained from blood. The sequence derives from a woman in her thirties in good health. The rearrangement joins TRBV27 to TRBJ1-2, with D perhaps matching TRBD1 (6 bases). The CDR3 is CASSPMDRTYGYTF. The CDR3 DNA reads as TGTGCCAGCAGCCCAATGGACAGAACCTATGGCTACACCTTC.